One sample yielded the 10 T cell receptor beta chains listed below, sequenced in a study of blood T cell repertoires in COVID-19. Libraries were prepared by immunoSEQ multiplex PCR; TCRdb keeps only in-frame clonotypes and omits some of them. In the table there are hundreds of thousands of clones, about 90% of which are singletons. Source material: peripheral blood. Receptors were obtained from a woman in her 70s with COVID-19, enrolled during active disease.

The chain is built from TRBV28 and TRBJ1-2, with no clear D. CDR3 length equals 14 residues. The V end was cut by 3 bases, the J end by 4 bases, with 12 bases between. Germline V gives CDR1 MDHEN, CDR2 SYDVKM. This CDR3 reads CASSLRATGYGYTF. Here the CDR3 DNA reads TGTGCCAGCAGTTTGAGGGCTACGGGCTATGGCTACACCTTC.

This clone occurred once. The rearrangement joins TRBV14 to TRBJ2-7; 7 bases match TRBD1. CDR3 length: 16 amino acids. Germline V CDR1 and CDR2: SGHDN, FVKESK. Germline trimming cut 4 bases from V and 2 bases from J; bases unmatched to any gene: 11. CDR3 sequence: CASSRTPGTATYEQYF. The CDR3 bases are TGTGCCAGCAGCCGGACCCCAGGGACAGCGACCTACGAGCAGTACTTC.

The chain is built from TRBV24-1 and TRBJ2-3; TRBD2 aligns across 10 bases. The CDR3 consists of 16 residues. Germline lookup yields CDR1 KGHDR and CDR2 SFDVKD. V was pared by 1 base and J by 1 base, with 1 base of the junction left unmatched. The CDR3 sequence: CATSDFGLAGTDTQYF. Here the CDR3 DNA reads TGTGCCACCAGTGATTTTGGACTAGCGGGCACAGATACGCAGTATTTT.

Note on this clone: The sample carries other DNA sequences with the same CDR3. V usage is TRBV7-2 and J usage is TRBJ1-6; 8 bases are shared with TRBD1. This CDR3 is built from 13 residues. The germline gives CDR1 SGHTA, CDR2 FQGNSA. J was trimmed by 7 bases and V by 5 bases; bases with no gene match: 1. The CDR3 protein is CASSRQGNSPLHF. The CDR3 DNA reads as TGTGCCAGCAGCAGACAGGGGAATTCACCCCTCCACTTT.

This clone was recorded a few times. CDR3 bases: TGTGCCTGGGTCCCGTCGGGACAACTTATGAACACTGAAGCTTTCTTT. It specifies CAWVPSGQLMNTEAFF. The chain couples TRBV30 to TRBJ1-1, with a weak D call TRBD1 (6 bases). The length of the CDR3 is 16 residues. The V end was cut by 5 bases, the J end by 0 bases, with 19 bases between. Germline-derived CDR1 and CDR2 are GTSNPN and SVGIG (reference sequence).

This clone has only one observation. The chain has TRBV4-3 and TRBJ1-6; TRBD1 agrees at 8 bases. This CDR3 comprises 16 residues. Germline assignment: CDR1 LGHNA and CDR2 YSLEER. Trimming cost V 1 base and J 2 bases; bases outside gene matches: 1. In DNA form, the CDR3 reads TGCGCCAGCAGCCAAGGACAGGGGACCTATAATTCACCCCTCCACTTT. The encoded protein is CASSQGQGTYNSPLHF.

The chain joins TRBV7-3 to TRBJ2-6; the D is unclear. V dropped 3 bases and J dropped 0 bases, with 9 bases sitting between them. CDR3 length: 16 residues. Germline CDR1 and CDR2: SGHTA and FQGTGA. The CDR3 coding sequence is TGTGCCAGCAGCTTGCGTCTAAGCTCTGGGGCCAACGTCCTGACTTTC. Its translation is CASSLRLSSGANVLTF.

V usage is TRBV29-1 and J usage is TRBJ2-1; TRBD1 agrees at 7 bases. Per the germline V gene, CDR1 is SQVTM and CDR2 is ANQGSEA. V lost 6 bases, J lost 5 bases, and 13 bases stayed unmatched. CDR3 length: 15 amino acids. The CDR3 here is CSVATGIGFNNEQFF. Written as DNA, the CDR3 is TGCAGCGTCGCGACAGGGATAGGCTTCAACAATGAGCAGTTCTTC.

The V gene is TRBV11-2, the J gene TRBJ2-6; maybe TRBD2 (5 bases). Deletions cut 1 base from V and 1 base from J, with 14 bases between. The length of the CDR3 is 18 residues. Per germline, CDR1 SGHAT and CDR2 FQNNGV. CDR3 region: CASSLGGLRESGANVLTF. The CDR3 DNA follows: TGTGCCAGCAGCTTAGGAGGGCTAAGAGAATCTGGGGCCAACGTCCTGACTTTC.

The rearrangement joins TRBV19 to TRBJ2-1; a possible D gene is TRBD1 (5 bases). This CDR3 region has 13 residues. The V end lost 4 bases, the J end lost 8 bases, and 12 bases lay between the germline ends. CDR1 and CDR2 (germline): LNHDA, SQIVND (reference sequence). This CDR3 reads CASSRPRADEQFF. CDR3 sequence (DNA): TGTGCCAGTAGTAGACCCAGGGCTGATGAGCAGTTCTTC.